This T cell receptor beta chain was retrieved from a study of cytomegalovirus exposure and HLA in healthy donors. On the study more broadly: Samples from HLA-typed donors yielded 65 million to 90 million unique TCRs in an early data release.

V lost 4 bases, J lost 3 bases, and 3 bases stayed unmatched. The length of the CDR3 is 14 residues. Germline assignment: CDR1 MNHEY and CDR2 SMNVEV (reference sequence). Primers for the PCR totalled 60 Vbeta and 13 Jbeta. The table came from immunoSEQ multiplex PCR; TCRdb's copy has only in-frame clones and leaves some out. The data show around 150,000 clones, around four fifths seen once. The genes are TRBV27 and TRBJ2-7; 10 positions match TRBD1. What was sequenced was PBMCs. The clonotype originates from a man between 18 and 35 years old in good health and CMV-seropositive. Here the CDR3 reads CASSSDRGHYEQYF. CDR3 nucleotide sequence: TGTGCCAGCAGTTCTGACAGGGGGCACTACGAGCAGTACTTC.